The 3 T cell receptor beta chains listed next were all sequenced from one sample in a study of cytomegalovirus exposure and HLA in healthy donors. The PCR ran on 60 Vbeta and 13 Jbeta primers. Sequencing used immunoSEQ multiplex PCR; TCRdb keeps in-frame clones, though not all of them. The repertoire consists of over 150,000 clones, with about 80% occurring once and the leading ten covering roughly 9.7%. The sequenced material came from PBMCs. The source is a man between 18 and 29 years old in good health and CMV-seropositive.

This rearrangement joins TRBV21-1 to TRBJ1-4; the table's D call, TRBD1, was not checked against the DNA. TRBV21-1 is annotated as a pseudogene. This CDR3 has 17 residues. CDR3 protein: CASSNDRRGTTYEKLFF. The CDR3 bases are TGTGCCAGCAGCAATGACAGGAGAGGAACTACTTATGAAAAACTGTTTTTT.

The rearrangement joins TRBV6-6 to TRBJ1-2; maybe TRBD1 (6 bases). The V end was cut by 0 bases, the J end by 0 bases, with 11 bases between. CDR1 is MNHNY, CDR2 SVGAGI, per germline (reference sequence). The CDR3 has 16 residues. The chain's CDR3 is CASSYSQGPSNYGYTF. CDR3 coding DNA: TGTGCCAGCAGTTACTCACAGGGTCCCTCTAACTATGGCTACACCTTC.

The chain links TRBV7-8 to TRBJ2-5; D is possibly TRBD2 (5 bases). Trimming removed 1 base at V and 7 bases at J, with 19 bases between. This CDR3 spans 16 amino acids. The germline V gene has CDR1 SGHVS and CDR2 FQNEAQ. CDR3: CASSLGRRHPEGTQYF. The CDR3 region has the DNA TGTGCCAGCAGCTTAGGTCGTCGGCACCCTGAGGGGACCCAGTACTTC. The variable domain in full, with the rest retrieved from reference TRBV7-8 and TRBJ2-5, is GAGVSQSPRYKVAKRGQDVALRCDPISGHVSLFWYQQALGQGPEFLTYFQNEAQLDKSGLPSDRFFAERPEGSVSTLKIQRTQQEDSAVYLCASSLGRRHPEGTQYFGPGTRLLVL.